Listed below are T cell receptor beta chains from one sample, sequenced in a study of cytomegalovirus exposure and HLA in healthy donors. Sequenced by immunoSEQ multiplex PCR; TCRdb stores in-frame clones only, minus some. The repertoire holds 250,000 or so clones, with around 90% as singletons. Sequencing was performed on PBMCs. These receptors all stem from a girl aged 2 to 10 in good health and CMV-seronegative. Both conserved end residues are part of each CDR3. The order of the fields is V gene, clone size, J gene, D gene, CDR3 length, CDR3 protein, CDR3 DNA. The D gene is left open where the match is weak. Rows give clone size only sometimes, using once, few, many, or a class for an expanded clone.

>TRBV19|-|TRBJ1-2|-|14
CASSSIGQNYGYTF
TGTGCCAGTAGTAGTATTGGACAGAACTATGGCTACACCTTC
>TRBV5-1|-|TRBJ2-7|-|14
CASSLAPGVYEQYF
TGCGCCAGCAGTCTCGCCCCCGGAGTCTACGAGCAGTACTTC
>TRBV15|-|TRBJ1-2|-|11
CATSRGSGYTF
TGTGCCACCAGCCGGGGGAGTGGCTACACCTTC
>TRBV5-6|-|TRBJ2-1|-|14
CASSLDPVYNEQFF
TGTGCCAGCAGCTTGGATCCAGTCTACAATGAGCAGTTCTTC
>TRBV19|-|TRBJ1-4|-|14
CASNRQASSEKLFF
TGTGCCAGTAACCGACAAGCCAGTAGTGAAAAACTGTTTTTT
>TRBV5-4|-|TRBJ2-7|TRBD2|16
CASSSGLAGARGEQYF
TGTGCCAGCAGCTCGGGACTAGCGGGAGCCCGAGGCGAGCAGTACTTC
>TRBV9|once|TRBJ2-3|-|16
CASSPPIPDSADTQYF
TGTGCCAGCAGCCCACCCATCCCGGATAGCGCTGATACGCAGTATTTT
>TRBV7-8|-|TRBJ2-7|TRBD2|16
CASSSLAGDASYEQYF
TGTGCCAGCAGCTCACTAGCGGGGGACGCTTCCTACGAGCAGTACTTC
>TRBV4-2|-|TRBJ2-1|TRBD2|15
CASSQETSGFNEQFF
TGTGCCAGCAGCCAAGAGACTAGCGGCTTCAATGAGCAGTTCTTC
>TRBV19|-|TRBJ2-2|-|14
CASSIDWAPGELFF
TGTGCCAGTAGTATAGATTGGGCCCCCGGGGAGCTGTTTTTT
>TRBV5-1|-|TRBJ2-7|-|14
CASSSQPTGNEQYF
TGCGCCAGCAGCTCCCAACCTACAGGGAACGAGCAGTACTTC
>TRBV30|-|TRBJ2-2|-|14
CAWMRQLNTGELFF
TGTGCCTGGATGCGGCAACTGAACACCGGGGAGCTGTTTTTT
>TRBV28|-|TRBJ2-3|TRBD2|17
CASSRLGAGGFTDTQYF
TGTGCCAGCAGCCGACTAGGTGCGGGGGGCTTCACAGATACGCAGTATTTT
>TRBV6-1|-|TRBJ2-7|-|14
CASLSRGGSYEQYF
TGTGCCAGTCTGTCGAGGGGAGGATCCTACGAGCAGTACTTC
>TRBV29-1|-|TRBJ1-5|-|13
CSVELGGGQPQHF
TGCAGCGTTGAACTAGGGGGGGGTCAGCCCCAGCATTTT
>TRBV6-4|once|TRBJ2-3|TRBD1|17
CASSPLPGQGGTDTQYF
TGTGCCAGCAGCCCTCTTCCGGGACAGGGGGGCACAGATACGCAGTATTTT
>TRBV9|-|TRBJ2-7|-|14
CASSVGLGPYEQYF
TGTGCCAGCAGCGTAGGGCTGGGCCCCTACGAGCAGTACTTC
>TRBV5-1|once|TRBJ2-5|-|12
CASSLEGETQYF
TGCGCCAGCAGCCTCGAGGGAGAGACCCAGTACTTC
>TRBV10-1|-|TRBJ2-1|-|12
CASSGQANEQFF
TGCGCCAGCAGTGGACAGGCCAATGAGCAGTTCTTC
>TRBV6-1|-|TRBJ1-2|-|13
CASRTRGLEAWAF
TGTGCCAGCAGAACCAGAGGTCTAGAAGCTTGGGCCTTC
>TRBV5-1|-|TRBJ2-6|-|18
CASSLFGGFGSGANVLTF
TGCGCCAGCAGCTTGTTTGGAGGGTTTGGCTCTGGGGCCAACGTCCTGACTTTC
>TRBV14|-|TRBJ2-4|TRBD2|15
CASSQQGAGGNIQYF
TGTGCCAGCAGCCAACAAGGTGCGGGAGGGAACATTCAGTACTTC
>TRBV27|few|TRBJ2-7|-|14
CASGPAGVPYEQYF
TGTGCCAGCGGACCGGCAGGGGTCCCCTACGAGCAGTACTTC
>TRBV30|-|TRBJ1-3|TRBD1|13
CAWRQGAGNTIYF
TGTGCCTGGAGACAGGGGGCTGGAAACACCATATATTTT
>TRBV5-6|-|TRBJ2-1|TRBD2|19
CASSLSGLAGGPGSNEQFF
TGTGCCAGCAGCTTGTCAGGACTAGCGGGAGGGCCGGGAAGCAATGAGCAGTTCTTC
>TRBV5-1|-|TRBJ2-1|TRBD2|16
CASSLEGTSSYNEQFF
TGCGCCAGCAGCTTGGAAGGGACTAGCTCCTACAATGAGCAGTTCTTC
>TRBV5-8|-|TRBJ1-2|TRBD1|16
CASSLRLRDSSYGYTF
TGTGCCAGCAGCTTGCGACTAAGGGACAGCTCCTATGGCTACACCTTC
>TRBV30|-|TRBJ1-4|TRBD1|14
CAWSSGQGGEKLFF
TGTGCCTGGAGTTCGGGACAGGGCGGTGAAAAACTGTTTTTT
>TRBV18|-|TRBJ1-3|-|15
CASSPDRSSGNTIYF
TGTGCCAGCTCCCCCGACAGGAGCTCTGGAAACACCATATATTTT
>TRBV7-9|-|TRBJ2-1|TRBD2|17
CSSSLGTPSGPYNEQFF
TGTTCCAGCAGCTTAGGAACCCCTAGCGGACCCTACAATGAGCAGTTCTTC
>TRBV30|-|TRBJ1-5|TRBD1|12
CACQIGQGLQHF
TGTGCCTGCCAAATTGGACAGGGGCTCCAACATTTT
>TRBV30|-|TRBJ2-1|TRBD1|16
CAWSQRWGTDYNEQFF
TGTGCCTGGAGCCAAAGGTGGGGGACAGACTACAATGAGCAGTTCTTC
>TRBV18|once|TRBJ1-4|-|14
CASSPPGHTEKLFF
TGTGCCAGCTCACCCCCGGGACATACGGAAAAACTGTTTTTT
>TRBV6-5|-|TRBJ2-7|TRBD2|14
CASRGTSGSYEQYF
TGTGCCAGCAGGGGGACTAGCGGCTCCTACGAGCAGTACTTC
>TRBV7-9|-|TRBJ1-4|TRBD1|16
CASSSRQGTTNEKLFF
TGTGCCAGCAGCTCCAGACAGGGCACAACTAATGAAAAACTGTTTTTT
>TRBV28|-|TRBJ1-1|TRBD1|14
CASSPDAGTGQAFF
TGTGCCAGCAGTCCCGACGCCGGGACAGGCCAAGCTTTCTTT
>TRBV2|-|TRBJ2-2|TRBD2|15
CASRFRLADTGELFF
TGTGCCAGCAGATTTCGACTAGCTGACACCGGGGAGCTGTTTTTT
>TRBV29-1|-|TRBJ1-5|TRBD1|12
CSVGQGDQPQHF
TGCAGCGTGGGACAGGGCGATCAGCCCCAGCATTTT
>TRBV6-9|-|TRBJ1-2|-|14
CASSCWTLNYGYTF
TGTGCCAGCAGTTGTTGGACTCTTAACTATGGCTACACCTTC
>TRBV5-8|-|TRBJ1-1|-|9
CATRGLAFF
TGTGCCACCCGAGGGTTGGCTTTCTTT
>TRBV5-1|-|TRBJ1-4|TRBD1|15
CASSFRTGLNEKLFF
TGCGCCAGCAGCTTTCGGACAGGCTTAAATGAAAAACTGTTTTTT
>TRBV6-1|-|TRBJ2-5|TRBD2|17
CASSAGLAGVLQETQYF
TGTGCCAGCAGTGCGGGACTAGCGGGGGTCCTACAAGAGACCCAGTACTTC
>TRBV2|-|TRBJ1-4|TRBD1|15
CASRDRDRGNEKLFF
TGTGCCAGCAGGGACCGGGACAGGGGGAATGAAAAACTGTTTTTT
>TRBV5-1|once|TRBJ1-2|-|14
CASSSTETNYGYTF
TGCGCCAGCAGCTCGACGGAGACTAACTATGGCTACACCTTC
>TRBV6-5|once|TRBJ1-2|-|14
CASSREHANYGYTF
TGTGCCAGCAGCCGGGAACATGCTAACTATGGCTACACCTTC
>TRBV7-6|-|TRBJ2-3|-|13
CASRGLSTDTQYF
TGTGCCAGCAGGGGACTGAGCACAGATACGCAGTATTTT
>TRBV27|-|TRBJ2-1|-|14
CASSWKTSSGEQFF
TGTGCCAGCAGTTGGAAAACTAGTTCCGGTGAGCAGTTCTTC
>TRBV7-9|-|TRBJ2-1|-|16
CSSSLRGSQGGNEQFF
TGTTCCAGCAGCTTAAGGGGTAGCCAGGGAGGCAATGAGCAGTTCTTC
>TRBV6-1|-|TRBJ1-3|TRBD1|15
CASSEFDRGPDTIYF
TGTGCCAGCAGTGAATTTGACAGGGGGCCGGACACCATATATTTT
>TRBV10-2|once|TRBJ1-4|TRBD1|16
CASRGTGATTNEKLFF
TGCGCCAGCAGGGGGACAGGGGCGACAACTAATGAAAAACTGTTTTTT